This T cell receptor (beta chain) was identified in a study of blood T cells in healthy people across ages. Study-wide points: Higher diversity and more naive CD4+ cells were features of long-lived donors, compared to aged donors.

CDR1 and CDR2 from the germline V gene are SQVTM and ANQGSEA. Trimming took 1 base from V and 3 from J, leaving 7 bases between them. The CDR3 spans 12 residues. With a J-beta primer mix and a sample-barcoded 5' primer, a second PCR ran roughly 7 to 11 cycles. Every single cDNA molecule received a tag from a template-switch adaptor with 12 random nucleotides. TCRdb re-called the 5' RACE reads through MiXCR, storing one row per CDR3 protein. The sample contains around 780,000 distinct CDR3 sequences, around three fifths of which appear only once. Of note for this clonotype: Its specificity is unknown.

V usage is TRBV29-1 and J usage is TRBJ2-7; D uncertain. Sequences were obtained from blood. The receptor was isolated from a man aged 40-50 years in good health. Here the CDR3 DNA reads TGCAGCGTTGAAGGGCGAAGCTACGAGCAGTACTTC. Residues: CSVEGRSYEQYF.